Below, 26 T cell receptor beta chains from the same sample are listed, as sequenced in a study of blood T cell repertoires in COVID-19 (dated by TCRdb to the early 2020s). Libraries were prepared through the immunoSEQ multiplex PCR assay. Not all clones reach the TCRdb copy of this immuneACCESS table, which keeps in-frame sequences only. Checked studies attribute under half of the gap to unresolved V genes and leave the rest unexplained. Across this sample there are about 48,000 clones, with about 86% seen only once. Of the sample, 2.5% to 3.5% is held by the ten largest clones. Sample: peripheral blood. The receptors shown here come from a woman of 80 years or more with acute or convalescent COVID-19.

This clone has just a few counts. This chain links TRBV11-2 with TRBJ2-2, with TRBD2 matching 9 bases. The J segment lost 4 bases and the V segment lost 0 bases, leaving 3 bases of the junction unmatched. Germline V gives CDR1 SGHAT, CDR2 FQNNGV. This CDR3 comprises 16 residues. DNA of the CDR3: TGTGCCAGCAGCTTAGAAGCGGGGGGAACCACCGGGGAGCTGTTTTTT. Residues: CASSLEAGGTTGELFF.

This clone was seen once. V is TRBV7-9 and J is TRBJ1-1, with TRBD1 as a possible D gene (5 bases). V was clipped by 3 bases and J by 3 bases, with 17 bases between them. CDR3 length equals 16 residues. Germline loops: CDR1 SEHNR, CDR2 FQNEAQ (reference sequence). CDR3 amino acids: CASSFPLTAKDTEAFF. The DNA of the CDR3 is TGTGCCAGCAGCTTCCCCCTGACAGCCAAGGACACTGAAGCTTTCTTT.

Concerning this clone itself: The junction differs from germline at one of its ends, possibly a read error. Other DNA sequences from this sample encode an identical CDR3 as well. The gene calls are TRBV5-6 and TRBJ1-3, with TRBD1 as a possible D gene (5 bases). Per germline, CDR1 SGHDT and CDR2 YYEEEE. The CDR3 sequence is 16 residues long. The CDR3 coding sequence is TGTGCCAGCAGCTCCGGCGGGGGTGGGCGCGGAAATACCATATATTTT. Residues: CASSSGGGGRGNTIYF.

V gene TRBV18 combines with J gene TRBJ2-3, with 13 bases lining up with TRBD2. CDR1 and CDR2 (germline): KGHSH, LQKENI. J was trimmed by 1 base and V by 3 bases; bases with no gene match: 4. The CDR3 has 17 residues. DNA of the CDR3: TGTGCCAGCTCACCCGGGACTAGCGGGGTTGGCACAGATACGCAGTATTTT. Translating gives CASSPGTSGVGTDTQYF.

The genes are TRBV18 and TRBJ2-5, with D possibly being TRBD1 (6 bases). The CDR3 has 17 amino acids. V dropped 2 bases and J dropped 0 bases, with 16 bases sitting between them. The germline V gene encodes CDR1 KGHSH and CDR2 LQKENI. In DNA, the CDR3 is TGTGCCAGCTCACCAGGGAGAGGGGGATCCTACCAAGAGACCCAGTACTTC. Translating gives CASSPGRGGSYQETQYF.

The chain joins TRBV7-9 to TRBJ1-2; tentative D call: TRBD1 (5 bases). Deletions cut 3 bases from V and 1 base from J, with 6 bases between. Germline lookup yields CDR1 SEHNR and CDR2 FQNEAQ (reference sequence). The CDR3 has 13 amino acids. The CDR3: CASSLTVNYGYTF. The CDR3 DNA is TGTGCCAGCAGCTTGACAGTTAACTATGGCTACACCTTC.

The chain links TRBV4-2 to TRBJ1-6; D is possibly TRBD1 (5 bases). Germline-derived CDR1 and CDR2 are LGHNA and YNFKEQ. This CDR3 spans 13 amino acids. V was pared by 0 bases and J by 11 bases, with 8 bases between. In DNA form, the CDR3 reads TGTGCCAGCAGCCAAGAGGAGGGGACACCCCTCCACTTT. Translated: CASSQEEGTPLHF.

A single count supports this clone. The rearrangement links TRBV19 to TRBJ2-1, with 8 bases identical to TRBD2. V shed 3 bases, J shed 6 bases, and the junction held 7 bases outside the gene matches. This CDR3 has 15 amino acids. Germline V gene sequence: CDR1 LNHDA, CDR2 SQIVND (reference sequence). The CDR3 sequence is CASSIYGGDLNEQFF. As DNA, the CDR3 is TGTGCCAGTAGTATCTACGGGGGGGATCTCAATGAGCAGTTCTTC.

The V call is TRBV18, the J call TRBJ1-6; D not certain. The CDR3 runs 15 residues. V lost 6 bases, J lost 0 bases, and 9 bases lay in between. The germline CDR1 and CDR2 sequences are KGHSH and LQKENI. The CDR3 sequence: CASSRISSYNSPLHF. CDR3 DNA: TGTGCCAGCTCGCGCATTAGCTCCTATAATTCACCCCTCCACTTT.

The CDR3 nucleotides are TGTGCCAGCAGCGGGGCAGGGTTCACTGAAGCTTTCTTT. It encodes CASSGAGFTEAFF. V and J are TRBV5-6 and TRBJ1-1; D perhaps matches TRBD1 (5 bases). V lost 4 bases, J lost 4 bases, and 11 bases lay in between. The CDR3 totals 13 residues. Germline values: CDR1 SGHDT, CDR2 YYEEEE.

The CDR3 sequence is CASSPYTGIGYGYTF. CDR3 DNA sequence: TGTGCCAGCAGCCCATATACAGGGATCGGGTATGGCTACACCTTC. The chain uses TRBV6-6 and TRBJ1-2, with D tentatively TRBD1 (6 bases). V lost 6 bases and J 5 bases, leaving 19 bases between the germline ends. Germline CDR1 MNHNY, CDR2 SVGAGI (reference sequence). The length of the CDR3 is 15 residues.

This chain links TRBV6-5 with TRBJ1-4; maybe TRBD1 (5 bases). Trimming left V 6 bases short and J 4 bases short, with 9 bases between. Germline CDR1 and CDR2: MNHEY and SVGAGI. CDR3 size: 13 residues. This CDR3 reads CASSRGYNEKLFF. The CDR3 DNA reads TGTGCCAGCAGCCGGGGGTATAATGAAAAACTGTTTTTT.

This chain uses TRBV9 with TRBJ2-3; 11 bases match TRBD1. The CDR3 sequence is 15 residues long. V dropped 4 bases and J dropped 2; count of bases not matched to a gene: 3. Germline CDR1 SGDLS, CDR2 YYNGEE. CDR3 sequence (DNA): TGTGCCAGCAGCCTTGGACAGGGGGCCACAGATACGCAGTATTTT. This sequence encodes CASSLGQGATDTQYF.

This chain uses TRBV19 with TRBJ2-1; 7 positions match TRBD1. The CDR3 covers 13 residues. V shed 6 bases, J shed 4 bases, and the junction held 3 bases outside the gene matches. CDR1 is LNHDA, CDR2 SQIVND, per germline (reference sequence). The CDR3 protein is CASSQQGYNEQFF. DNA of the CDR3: TGTGCCAGTAGCCAACAGGGGTACAATGAGCAGTTCTTC.

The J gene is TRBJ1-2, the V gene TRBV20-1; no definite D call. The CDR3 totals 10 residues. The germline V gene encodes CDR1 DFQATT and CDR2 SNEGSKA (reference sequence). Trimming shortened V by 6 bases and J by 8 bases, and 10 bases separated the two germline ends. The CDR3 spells CSALENGYTF. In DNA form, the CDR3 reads TGCAGTGCCCTAGAAAACGGCTACACCTTC.

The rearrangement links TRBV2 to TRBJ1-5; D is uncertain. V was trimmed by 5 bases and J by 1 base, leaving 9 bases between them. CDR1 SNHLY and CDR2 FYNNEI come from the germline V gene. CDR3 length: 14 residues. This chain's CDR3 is CASSPQASNQPQHF. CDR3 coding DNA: TGTGCCAGCAGTCCGCAGGCAAGCAATCAGCCCCAGCATTTT. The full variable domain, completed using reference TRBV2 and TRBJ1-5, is EPEVTQTPSHQVTQMGQEVILRCVPISNHLYFYWYRQILGQKVEFLVSFYNNEISEKSEIFDDQFSVERPDGSNFTLKIRSTKLEDSAMYFCASSPQASNQPQHFGDGTRLSIL.

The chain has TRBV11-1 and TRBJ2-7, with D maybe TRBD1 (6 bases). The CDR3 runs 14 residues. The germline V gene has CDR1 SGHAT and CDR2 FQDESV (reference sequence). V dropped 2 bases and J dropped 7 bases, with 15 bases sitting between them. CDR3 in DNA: TGTGCCAGCAGCTTAAGTCAGGGGATGGGGGAGCAGTACTTC. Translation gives CASSLSQGMGEQYF.

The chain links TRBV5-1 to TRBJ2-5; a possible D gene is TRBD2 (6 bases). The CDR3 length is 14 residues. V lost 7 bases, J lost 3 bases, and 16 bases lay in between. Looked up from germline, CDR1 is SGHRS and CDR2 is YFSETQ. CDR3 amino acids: CASSLEGGKETQYF. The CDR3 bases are TGCGCCAGCTCCCTTGAAGGAGGGAAAGAGACCCAGTACTTC.

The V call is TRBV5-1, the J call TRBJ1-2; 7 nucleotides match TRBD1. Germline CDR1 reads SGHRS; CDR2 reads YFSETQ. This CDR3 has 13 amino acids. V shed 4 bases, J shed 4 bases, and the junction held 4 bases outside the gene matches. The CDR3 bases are TGCGCCAGCAGCCCGGGACAGACCTATGGCTACACCTTC. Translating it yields CASSPGQTYGYTF.

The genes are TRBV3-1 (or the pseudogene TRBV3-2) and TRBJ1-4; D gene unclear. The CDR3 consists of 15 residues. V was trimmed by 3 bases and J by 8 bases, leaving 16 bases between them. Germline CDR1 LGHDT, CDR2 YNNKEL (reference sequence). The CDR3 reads CASSHPGKEAEKLFF. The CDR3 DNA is TGTGCCAGCAGCCACCCAGGAAAGGAGGCGGAAAAACTGTTTTTT.

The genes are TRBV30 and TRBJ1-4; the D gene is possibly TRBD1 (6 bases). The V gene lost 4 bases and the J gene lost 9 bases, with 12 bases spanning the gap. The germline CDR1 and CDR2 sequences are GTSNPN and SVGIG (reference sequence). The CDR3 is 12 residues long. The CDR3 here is CAWMGRGKKLFF. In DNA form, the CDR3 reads TGTGCCTGGATGGGCAGGGGTAAAAAACTGTTTTTT.

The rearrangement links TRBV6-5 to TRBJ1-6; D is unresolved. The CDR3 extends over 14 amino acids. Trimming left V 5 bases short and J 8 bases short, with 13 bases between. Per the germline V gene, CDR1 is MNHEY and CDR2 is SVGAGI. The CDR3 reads CASSIAPEYSPLHF. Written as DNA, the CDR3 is TGTGCCAGCAGTATAGCTCCCGAATATTCACCCCTCCACTTT.

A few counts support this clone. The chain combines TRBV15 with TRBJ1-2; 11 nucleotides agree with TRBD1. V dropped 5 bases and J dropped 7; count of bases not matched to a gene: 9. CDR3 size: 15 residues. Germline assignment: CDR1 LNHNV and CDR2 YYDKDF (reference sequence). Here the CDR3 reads CATSFGTGGKGGYTF. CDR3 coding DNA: TGTGCCACCAGCTTCGGGACAGGGGGAAAGGGTGGCTACACCTTC. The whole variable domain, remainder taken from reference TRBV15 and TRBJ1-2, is DAMVIQNPRYQVTQFGKPVTLSCSQTLNHNVMYWYQQKSSQAPKLLFHYYDKDFNNEADTPDNFQSRRPNTSFCFLDIRSPGLGDTAMYLCATSFGTGGKGGYTFGSGTRLTVV.

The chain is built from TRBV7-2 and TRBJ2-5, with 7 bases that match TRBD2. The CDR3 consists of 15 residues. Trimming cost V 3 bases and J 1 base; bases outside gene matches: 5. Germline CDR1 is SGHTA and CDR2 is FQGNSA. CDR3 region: CASSFQSGGQETQYF. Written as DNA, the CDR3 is TGTGCCAGCAGCTTTCAATCGGGGGGCCAAGAGACCCAGTACTTC.

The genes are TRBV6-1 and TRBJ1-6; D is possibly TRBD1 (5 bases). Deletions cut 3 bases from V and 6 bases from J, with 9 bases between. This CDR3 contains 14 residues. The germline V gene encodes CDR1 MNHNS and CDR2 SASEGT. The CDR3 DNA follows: TGTGCCAGCAGTGAGTCAAGGGGTAATTCACCCCTCCACTTT. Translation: CASSESRGNSPLHF.

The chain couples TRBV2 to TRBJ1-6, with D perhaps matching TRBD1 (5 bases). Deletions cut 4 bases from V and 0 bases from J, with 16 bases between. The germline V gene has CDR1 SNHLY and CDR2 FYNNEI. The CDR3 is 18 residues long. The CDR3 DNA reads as TGTGCCAGCAGTGTCAGGGTCTCGTTAAGCTCCTATAATTCACCCCTCCACTTT. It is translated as CASSVRVSLSSYNSPLHF.